This T cell receptor (beta chain) was sequenced during a study of beta chain features in type 1 diabetes. Study summary: Age, gender and cell yields were alike across patients and healthy donors.

Sequencing targeted expressed TCRB transcripts, as all isolated RNA had been reverse transcribed. TCRdb's table, derived via immunoSEQ multiplex PCR, lists solely in-frame clones and lacks some. Altogether hundreds of thousands of clones are present, roughly 30% being singletons, with the ten largest covering almost 0.065%. In this sample, this clone turned up once. Germline CDR1 SGHTA, CDR2 FQGNSA. V was trimmed by 5 bases and J by 4 bases, leaving 11 bases between them. The CDR3 consists of 13 residues. Sequencing was carried out using naive CD4+ T cells from blood. V usage is TRBV7-2 and J usage is TRBJ1-2; D possibly corresponds to TRBD1 (6 bases). The receptor was derived from a man between 18 and 29 years old in good health. The CDR3 sequence is CASSPDSRYGYTF. The DNA of the CDR3 is TGTGCCAGCAGCCCGGACAGCCGCTATGGCTACACCTTC.